This T cell receptor (beta chain) was sequenced during a study of CD8+ T cells in alopecia areata. Study-level information: It was oral tofacitinib, at 5 to 10 mg twice daily, that treated patients received.

Study-wide findings and caveats: Many of the expanded lesional clones endured in scalp and blood while on tofacitinib.

Comment on this clone: Its antigen remains unidentified.

This CDR3 contains 13 residues. From germline, CDR1 is GTSNPN and CDR2 SVGIG (reference sequence). V was shortened by 3 bases and J by 3 bases, with 10 bases between the two germline ends. Once RNA had been extracted, it was reverse transcribed into cDNA to act as the sequencing template. The table came from immunoSEQ multiplex PCR; TCRdb's copy has only in-frame clones and leaves some out. The sample contains some 200,000 clones, 58% of which appear only once. The treatment was: oral pan-JAK inhibitor, 5-10 mg twice daily. Lesional scalp punch biopsies and peripheral blood came from alopecia areata patients.

The TCR was taken from a human donor with alopecia areata. The sequenced sample was CD4+ T cells sorted from blood, obtained at week 24, from a patient treated with tofacitinib. V usage is TRBV30 and J usage is TRBJ2-3, with a possible D match to TRBD2 (5 bases). The CDR3 loop reads CAWSDGLTDTQYF. The CDR3 DNA reads TGTGCCTGGAGCGATGGACTGACAGATACGCAGTATTTT.